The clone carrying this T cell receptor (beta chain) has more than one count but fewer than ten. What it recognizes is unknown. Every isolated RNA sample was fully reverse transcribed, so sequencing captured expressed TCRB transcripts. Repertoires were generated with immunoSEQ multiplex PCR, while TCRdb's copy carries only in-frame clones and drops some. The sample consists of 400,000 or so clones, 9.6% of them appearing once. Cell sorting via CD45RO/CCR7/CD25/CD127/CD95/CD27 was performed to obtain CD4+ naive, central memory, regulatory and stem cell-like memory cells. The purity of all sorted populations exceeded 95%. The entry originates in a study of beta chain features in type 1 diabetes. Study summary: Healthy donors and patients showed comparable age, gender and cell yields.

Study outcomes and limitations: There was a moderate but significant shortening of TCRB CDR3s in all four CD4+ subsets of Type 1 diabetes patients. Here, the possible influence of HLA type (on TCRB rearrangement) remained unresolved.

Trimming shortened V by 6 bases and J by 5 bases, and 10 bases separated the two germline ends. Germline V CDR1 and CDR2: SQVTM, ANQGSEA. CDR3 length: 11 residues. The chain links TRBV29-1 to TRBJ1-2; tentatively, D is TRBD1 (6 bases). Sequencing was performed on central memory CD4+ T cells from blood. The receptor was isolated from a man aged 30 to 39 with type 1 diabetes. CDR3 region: CSVRQGYGYTF. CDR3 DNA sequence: TGCAGCGTGAGGCAGGGGTATGGCTACACCTTC.